What follows is one T cell receptor (beta chain) and its context. Its antigen is not known. Assay: immunoSEQ multiplex PCR; the TCRdb copy retains only in-frame clones and omits some. Altogether some 140,000 clones are present, 93% being singletons, with the ten largest covering about 0.86%. This specimen belongs to a study of T cell responses to AZD1222 COVID-19 vaccine. Regarding the study as a whole: Among vaccine-associated CD4 TCRs, coverage spanned spike, with dominance at 160-218 and 743-854.

The CDR3 is 16 amino acids. In germline, CDR1 is KGHSH, CDR2 LQKENI. Unmatched junction bases numbered 9, after V lost 1 base and J lost 8 bases. The chain carries TRBV18 and TRBJ1-4, with 8 bases fitting TRBD1. This clonotype originated in an adult in good health. This material consisted of peripheral blood, taken on day 0 of AZD1222 vaccination. Here the CDR3 DNA reads TGTGCCAGCTCACCACGAGCCGGGACAGGACGCGAAAAACTGTTTTTT. Translation gives CASSPRAGTGREKLFF.